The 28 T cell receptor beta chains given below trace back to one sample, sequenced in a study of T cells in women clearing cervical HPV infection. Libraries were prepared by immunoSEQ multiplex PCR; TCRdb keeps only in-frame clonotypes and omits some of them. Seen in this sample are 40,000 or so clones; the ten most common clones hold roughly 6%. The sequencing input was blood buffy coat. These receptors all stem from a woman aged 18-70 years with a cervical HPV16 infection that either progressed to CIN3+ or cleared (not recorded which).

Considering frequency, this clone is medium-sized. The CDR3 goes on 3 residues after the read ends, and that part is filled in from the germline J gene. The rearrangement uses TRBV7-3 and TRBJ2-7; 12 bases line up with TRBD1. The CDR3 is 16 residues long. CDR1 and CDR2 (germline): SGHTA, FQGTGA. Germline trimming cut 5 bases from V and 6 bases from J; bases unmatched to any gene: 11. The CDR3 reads CASSKPGQGATGEQYF. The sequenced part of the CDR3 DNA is TGTGCCAGCAGCAAACCGGGACAGGGGGCAACGGGCGAG.

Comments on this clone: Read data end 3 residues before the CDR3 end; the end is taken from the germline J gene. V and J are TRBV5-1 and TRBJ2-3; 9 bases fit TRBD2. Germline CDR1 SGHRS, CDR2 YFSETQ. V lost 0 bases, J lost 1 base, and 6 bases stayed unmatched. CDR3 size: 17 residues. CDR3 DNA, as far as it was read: TGCGCCAGCAGCTTGGGACTAGCGGCAGGTGGCACAGATACG. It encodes CASSLGLAAGGTDT. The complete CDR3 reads CASSLGLAAGGTDTQYF. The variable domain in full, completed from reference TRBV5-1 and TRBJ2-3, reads KAGVTQTPRYLIKTRGQQVTLSCSPISGHRSVSWYQQTPGQGLQFLFEYFSETQRNKGNFPGRFSGRQFSNSRSEMNVSTLELGDSALYLCASSLGLAAGGTDTQYFGPGTRLTVL.

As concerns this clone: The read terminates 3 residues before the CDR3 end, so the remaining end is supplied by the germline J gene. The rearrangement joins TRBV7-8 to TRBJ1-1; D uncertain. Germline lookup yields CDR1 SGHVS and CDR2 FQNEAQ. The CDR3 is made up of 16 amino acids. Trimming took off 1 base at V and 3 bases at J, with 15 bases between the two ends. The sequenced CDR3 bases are TGTGCCAGCAGCTTAGATTCCGGGGATAAGGACACTGAA. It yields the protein CASSLDSGDKDTE. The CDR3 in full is CASSLDSGDKDTEAFF.

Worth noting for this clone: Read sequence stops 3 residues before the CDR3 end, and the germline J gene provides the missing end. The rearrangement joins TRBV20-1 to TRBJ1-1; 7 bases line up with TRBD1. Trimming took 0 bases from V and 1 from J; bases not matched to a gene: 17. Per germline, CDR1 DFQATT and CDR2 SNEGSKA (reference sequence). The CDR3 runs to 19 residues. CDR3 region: CSARDQGAGGIRKNTEAFF. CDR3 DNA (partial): TGCAGTGCTAGAGATCAGGGCGCAGGGGGGATTCGTAAGAACACTGAA.

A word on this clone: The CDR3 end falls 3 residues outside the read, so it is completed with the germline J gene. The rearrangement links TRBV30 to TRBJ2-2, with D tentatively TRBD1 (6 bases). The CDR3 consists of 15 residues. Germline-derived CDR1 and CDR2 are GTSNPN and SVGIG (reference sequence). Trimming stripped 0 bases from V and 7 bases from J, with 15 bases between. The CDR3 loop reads CAWSVLRGGNGELFF. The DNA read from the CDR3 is TGTGCCTGGAGTGTGCTTAGAGGGGGAAACGGGGAG.

The CDR3 bases that were read are TGCAGCGTTAGGGGACTAGCGGGGGGCAATGAG. Protein sequence: CSVRGLAGGNE. The full CDR3 reads CSVRGLAGGNEQFF. The J gene is TRBJ2-1, the V gene TRBV29-1, with TRBD2 matching over 15 bases. The read terminates 3 residues before the CDR3 end, so the remaining end is supplied by the germline J gene. CDR1 is SQVTM and CDR2 is ANQGSEA in the germline V gene. The CDR3 spans 14 residues. The junction had 2 bases not matched to a gene; V was cut back by 5 bases and J by 6 bases.

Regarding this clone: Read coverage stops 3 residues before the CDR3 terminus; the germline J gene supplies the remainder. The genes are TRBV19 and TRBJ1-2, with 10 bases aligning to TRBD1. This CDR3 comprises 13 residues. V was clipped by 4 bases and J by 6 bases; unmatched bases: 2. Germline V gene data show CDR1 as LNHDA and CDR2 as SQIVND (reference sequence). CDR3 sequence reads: CASSTGTGDGYTF. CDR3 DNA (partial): TGTGCCAGTAGTACCGGGACAGGGGATGGC.

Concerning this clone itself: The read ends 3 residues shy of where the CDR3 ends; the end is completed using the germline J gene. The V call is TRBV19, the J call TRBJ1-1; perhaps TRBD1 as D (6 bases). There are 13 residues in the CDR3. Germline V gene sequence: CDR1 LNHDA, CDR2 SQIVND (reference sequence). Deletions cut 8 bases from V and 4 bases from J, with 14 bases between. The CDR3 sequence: CASGELGATEAFF. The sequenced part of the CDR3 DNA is TGTGCCAGTGGGGAGTTGGGGGCCACTGAA.

The sequenced part of the CDR3 DNA is TGTGCCAGCCGTCTGACAGGGGCCTACGAG. Translation gives CASRLTGAYE. The whole CDR3 is CASRLTGAYEQYF. The genes are TRBV7-8 and TRBJ2-7; 8 positions agree with TRBD1. The sequenced fragment ends 3 residues before the CDR3 boundary, so the rest is inferred from the germline J gene. The V gene end was trimmed by 8 bases and the J gene end by 2 bases; junction bases not matched to a gene: 5. Germline CDR1 and CDR2: SGHVS and FQNEAQ. The CDR3 sequence is 13 residues long.

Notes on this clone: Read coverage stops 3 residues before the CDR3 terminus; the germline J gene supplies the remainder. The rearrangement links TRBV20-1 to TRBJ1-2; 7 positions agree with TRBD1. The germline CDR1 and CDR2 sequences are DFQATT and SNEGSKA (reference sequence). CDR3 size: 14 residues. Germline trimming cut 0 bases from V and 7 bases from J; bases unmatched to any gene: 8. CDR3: CSARELRTGAGYTF. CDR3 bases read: TGCAGTGCTAGAGAATTGCGAACAGGGGCTGGC.

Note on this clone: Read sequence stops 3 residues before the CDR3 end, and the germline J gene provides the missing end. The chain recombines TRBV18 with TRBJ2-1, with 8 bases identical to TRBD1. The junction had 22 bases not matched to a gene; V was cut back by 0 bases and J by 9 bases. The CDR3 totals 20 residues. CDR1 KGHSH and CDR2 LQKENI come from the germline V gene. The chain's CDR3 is CASSPPIGQGSGLYNSEQFF. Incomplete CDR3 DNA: TGTGCCAGCTCACCACCGATAGGACAGGGTTCAGGCCTCTACAATAGTGAG.

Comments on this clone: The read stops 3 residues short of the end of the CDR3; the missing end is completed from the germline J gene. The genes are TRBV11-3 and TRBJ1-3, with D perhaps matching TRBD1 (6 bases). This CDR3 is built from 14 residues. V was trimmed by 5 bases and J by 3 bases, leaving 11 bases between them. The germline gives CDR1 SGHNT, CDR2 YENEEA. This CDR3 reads CASSQRTDGNTIYF. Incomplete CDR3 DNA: TGTGCCAGCAGCCAGAGGACAGATGGAAACACC.

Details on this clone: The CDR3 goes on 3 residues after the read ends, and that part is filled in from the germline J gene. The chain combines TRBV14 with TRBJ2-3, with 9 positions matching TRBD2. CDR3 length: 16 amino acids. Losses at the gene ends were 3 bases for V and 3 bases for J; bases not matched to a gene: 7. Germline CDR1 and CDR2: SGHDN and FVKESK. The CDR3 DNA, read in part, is TGTGCCAGCAGCCACATGACTAGCGGACTTACAGATACG. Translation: CASSHMTSGLTDT. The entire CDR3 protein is CASSHMTSGLTDTQYF.

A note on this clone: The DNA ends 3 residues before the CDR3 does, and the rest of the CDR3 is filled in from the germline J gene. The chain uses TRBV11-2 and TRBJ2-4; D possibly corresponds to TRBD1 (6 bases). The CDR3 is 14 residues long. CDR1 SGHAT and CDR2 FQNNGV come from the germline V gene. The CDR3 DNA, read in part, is TGTGCCAGCGGATCCGGACAGCTTAACTATGGT. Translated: CASGSGQLNYG. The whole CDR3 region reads CASGSGQLNYGQYF. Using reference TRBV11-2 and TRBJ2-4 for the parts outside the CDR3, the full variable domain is EAGVAQSPRYKIIEKRQSVAFWCNPISGHATLYWYQQILGQGPKLLIQFQNNGVVDDSQLPKDRFSAERLKGVDSTLKIQPAKLEDSAVYLCASGSGQLNYGQYFGAGTRLSVL.

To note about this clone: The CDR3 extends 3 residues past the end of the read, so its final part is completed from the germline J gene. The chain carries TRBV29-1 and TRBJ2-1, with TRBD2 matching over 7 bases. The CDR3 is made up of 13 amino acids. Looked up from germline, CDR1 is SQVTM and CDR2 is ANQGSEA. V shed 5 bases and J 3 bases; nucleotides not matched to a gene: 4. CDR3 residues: CSVFGGSYNEQFF. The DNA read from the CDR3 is TGCAGCGTTTTTGGCGGGAGCTACAATGAG.

CDR3 DNA, as far as it was read: TGTGCCAGCAGCTTAGAACAGGGGGCGCAG. This encodes CASSLEQGAQ. The full-length CDR3 reads as CASSLEQGAQAFF. The chain carries TRBV7-9 and TRBJ1-1; 9 bases map to TRBD1. The read terminates 3 residues before the CDR3 end, so the remaining end is supplied by the germline J gene. The CDR3 totals 13 residues. Per the germline V gene, CDR1 is SEHNR and CDR2 is FQNEAQ (reference sequence).

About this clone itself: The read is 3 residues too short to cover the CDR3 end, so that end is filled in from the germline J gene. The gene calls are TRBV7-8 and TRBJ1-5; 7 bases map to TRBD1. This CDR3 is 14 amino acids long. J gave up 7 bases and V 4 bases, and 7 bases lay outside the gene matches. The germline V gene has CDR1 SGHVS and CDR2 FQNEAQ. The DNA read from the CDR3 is TGTGCCAGCAGCTCCGACAGGGTGTCACAGCCC. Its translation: CASSSDRVSQP. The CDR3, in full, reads CASSSDRVSQPQHF. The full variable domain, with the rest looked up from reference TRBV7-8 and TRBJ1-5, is GAGVSQSPRYKVAKRGQDVALRCDPISGHVSLFWYQQALGQGPEFLTYFQNEAQLDKSGLPSDRFFAERPEGSVSTLKIQRTQQEDSAVYLCASSSDRVSQPQHFGDGTRLSIL.

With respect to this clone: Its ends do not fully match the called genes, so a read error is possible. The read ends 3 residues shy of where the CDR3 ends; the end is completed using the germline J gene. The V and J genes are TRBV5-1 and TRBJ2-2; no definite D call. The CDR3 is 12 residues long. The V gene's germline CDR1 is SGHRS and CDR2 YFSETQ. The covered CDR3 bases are TGCGCCGGCAGAGAGGACACCGGGGAG. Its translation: CAGREDTGE. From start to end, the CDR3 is CAGREDTGELFF.

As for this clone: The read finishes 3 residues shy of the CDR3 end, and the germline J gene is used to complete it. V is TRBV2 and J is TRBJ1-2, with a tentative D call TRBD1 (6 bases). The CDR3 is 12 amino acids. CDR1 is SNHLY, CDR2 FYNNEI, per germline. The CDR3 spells CASSTTGSDYTF. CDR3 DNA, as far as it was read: TGTGCCAGCAGCACTACAGGGTCCGAC.

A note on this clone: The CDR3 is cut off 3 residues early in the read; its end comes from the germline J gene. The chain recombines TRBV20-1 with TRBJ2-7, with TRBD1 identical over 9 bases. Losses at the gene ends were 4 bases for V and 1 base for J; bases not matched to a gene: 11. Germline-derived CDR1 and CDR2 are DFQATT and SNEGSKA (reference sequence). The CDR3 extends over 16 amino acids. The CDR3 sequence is CSATQGMDRGSYEQYF. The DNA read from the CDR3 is TGCAGTGCTACCCAGGGGATGGACAGGGGATCCTACGAG.

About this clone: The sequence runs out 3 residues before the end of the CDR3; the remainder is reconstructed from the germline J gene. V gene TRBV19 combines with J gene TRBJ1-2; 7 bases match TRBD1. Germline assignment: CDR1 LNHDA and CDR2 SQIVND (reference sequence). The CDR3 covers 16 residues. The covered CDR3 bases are TGTGCCAGTAGTATAGACATAAGACAGGGAACCTACGAC. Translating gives CASSIDIRQGTYD. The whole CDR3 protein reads CASSIDIRQGTYDYTF.

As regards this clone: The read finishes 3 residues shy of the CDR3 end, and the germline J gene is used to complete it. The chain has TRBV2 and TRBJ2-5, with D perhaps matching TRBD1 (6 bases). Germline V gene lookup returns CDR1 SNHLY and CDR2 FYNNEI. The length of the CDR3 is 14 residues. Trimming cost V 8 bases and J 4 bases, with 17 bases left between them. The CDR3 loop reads CASRKSGVLETQYF. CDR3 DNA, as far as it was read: TGTGCCAGCCGGAAGTCAGGGGTTCTAGAGACC.

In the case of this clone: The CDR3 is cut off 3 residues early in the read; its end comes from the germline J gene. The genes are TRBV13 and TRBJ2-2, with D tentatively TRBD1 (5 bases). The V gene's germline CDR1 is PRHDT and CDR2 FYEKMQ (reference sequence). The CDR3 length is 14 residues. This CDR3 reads CASSLGQVNEKLFF. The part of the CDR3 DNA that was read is TGTGCCAGCAGCTTAGGACAGGTTAATGAAAAG.

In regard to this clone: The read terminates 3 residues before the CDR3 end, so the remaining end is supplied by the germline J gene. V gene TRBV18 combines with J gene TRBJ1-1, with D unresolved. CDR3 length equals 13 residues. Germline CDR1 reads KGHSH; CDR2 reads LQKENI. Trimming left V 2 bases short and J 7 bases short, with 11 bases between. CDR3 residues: CASSPGPSSEAFF. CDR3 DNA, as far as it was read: TGTGCCAGCTCACCAGGTCCTTCCAGTGAA.

CDR3 DNA (partial): TGTGCCAGCCTGCGGGGGCAAGATACC. Its protein is CASLRGQDT. The complete CDR3 reads CASLRGQDTYTF. The chain combines TRBV7-9 with TRBJ1-2, with D possibly TRBD1 on 6 matching bases. The read finishes 3 residues shy of the CDR3 end, and the germline J gene is used to complete it. The V gene's germline CDR1 is SEHNR and CDR2 FQNEAQ (reference sequence). The CDR3 runs 12 residues.

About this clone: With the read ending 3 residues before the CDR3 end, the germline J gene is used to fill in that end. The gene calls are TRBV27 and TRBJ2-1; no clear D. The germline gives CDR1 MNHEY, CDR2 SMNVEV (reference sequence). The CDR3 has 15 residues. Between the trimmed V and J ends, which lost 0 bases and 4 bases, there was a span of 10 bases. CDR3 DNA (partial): TGTGCCAGCAGTTTATCCGTGCCCGCGTACAATGAG. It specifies CASSLSVPAYNE. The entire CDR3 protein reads CASSLSVPAYNEQFF.

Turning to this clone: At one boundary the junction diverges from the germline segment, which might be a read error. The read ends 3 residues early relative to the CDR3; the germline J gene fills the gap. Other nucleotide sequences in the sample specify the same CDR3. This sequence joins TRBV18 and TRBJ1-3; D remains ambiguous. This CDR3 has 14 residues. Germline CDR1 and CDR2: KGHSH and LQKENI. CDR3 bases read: TGTGCCAGCTCAGCGGAGAGCTCTGGAAACACG. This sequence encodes CASSAESSGNT. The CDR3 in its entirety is CASSAESSGNTIYF.

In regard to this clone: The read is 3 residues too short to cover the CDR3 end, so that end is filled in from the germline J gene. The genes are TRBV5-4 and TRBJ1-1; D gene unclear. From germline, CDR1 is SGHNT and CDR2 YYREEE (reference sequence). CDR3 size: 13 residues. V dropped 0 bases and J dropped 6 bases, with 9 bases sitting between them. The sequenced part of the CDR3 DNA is TGTGCCAGCAGCTTGGCCCGCGGGGCTGAA. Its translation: CASSLARGAE. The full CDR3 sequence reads CASSLARGAEAFF.